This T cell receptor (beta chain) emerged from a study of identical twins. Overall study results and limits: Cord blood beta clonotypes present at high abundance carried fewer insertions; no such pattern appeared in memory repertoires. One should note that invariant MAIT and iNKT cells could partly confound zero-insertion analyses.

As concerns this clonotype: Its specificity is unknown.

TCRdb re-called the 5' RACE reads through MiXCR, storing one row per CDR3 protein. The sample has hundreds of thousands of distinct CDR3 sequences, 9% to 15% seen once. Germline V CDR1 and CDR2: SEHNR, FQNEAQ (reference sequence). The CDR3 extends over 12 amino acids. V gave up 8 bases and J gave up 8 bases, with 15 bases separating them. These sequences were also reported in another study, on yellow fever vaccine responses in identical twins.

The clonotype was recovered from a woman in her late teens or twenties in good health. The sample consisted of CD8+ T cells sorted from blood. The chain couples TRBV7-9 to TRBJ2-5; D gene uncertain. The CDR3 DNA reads TGTGCCAGCGGCCGTTCCGTGGGAACCCAGTACTTC. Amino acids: CASGRSVGTQYF.